This paragraph covers one T cell receptor (beta chain) sequence. This sample was taken from a study of technical replicates of blood from a handful of donors. The CDR3 contains 15 residues. V dropped 4 bases and J dropped 4; count of bases not matched to a gene: 10. Germline values: CDR1 SGHVS, CDR2 FQNEAQ. Libraries were prepared by immunoSEQ multiplex PCR; TCRdb keeps only in-frame clonotypes and omits some of them. The table lists approximately 70,000 clones, more than 85% of them singletons. The sequence derives from a human donor in good health. Some clones in this sample may be carry-over from other donors' samples. The sequenced sample was PBMCs. The rearrangement links TRBV7-8 to TRBJ2-7, with TRBD1 matching over 7 bases. CDR3 amino acids: CASSSTSGQSYEQYF. In nucleotides, the CDR3 is TGTGCCAGCAGCTCCACTTCGGGACAGAGTTACGAGCAGTACTTC.